A selection of T cell receptor beta chains follows, all from one sample in a study of CD8 T cells in Susac syndrome. One entry per CDR3 protein results from TCRdb running MiXCR on the immunoSEQ multiplex PCR reads. The sample lists 110,000 or so distinct CDR3 sequences; 90% to 95% were seen once. The sample consisted of CD4+ T cells from PBMCs. These receptors originate from a human donor with multiple sclerosis. CDR3s include the opening cysteine and the closing phenylalanine or tryptophan. A D gene is named only where the DNA matches it firmly. Clone size is not always given. Where it is, it says once, few, many or a class for expanded clones.

TRBJ1-4,-,TRBV5-1,-,TGCGCCAGCAGCTTGAACGGGGATGAAAAACTGTTTTTT,CASSLNGDEKLFF
TRBJ1-3,-,TRBV7-2,-,TGTGCCAGCAGCAACGTCGGGGTGGTGCGAACCAGAAACACCATATATTTT,CASSNVGVVRTRNTIYF
TRBJ2-7,-,TRBV6-5,-,TGTGCCAGCAGTTACTCAGGGGTCTATAACTACGAGCAGTACTTC,CASSYSGVYNYEQYF
TRBJ1-6,-,TRBV7-9,-,TGTGCCAGCAGCTTAGCCCAATATAATTCACCCCTCCACTTT,CASSLAQYNSPLHF
TRBJ2-1,few,TRBV27,-,TGTGCCAGCGGGAAGAGTGGGGGGACCTACAATGAGCAGTTCTTC,CASGKSGGTYNEQFF
TRBJ1-5,once,TRBV4-1,TRBD1,TGCGCCAGCAGCCAACTAGGAAGACAGGGGGGTCAGCCCCAGCATTTT,CASSQLGRQGGQPQHF
TRBJ2-3,-,TRBV18,-,TGTGCCAGCTCACCATCGGGATTCACAGATACGCAGTATTTT,CASSPSGFTDTQYF
TRBJ2-5,-,TRBV19,TRBD1,TGTGCCAGTAGCGGGACAGTGCAAGAGACCCAGTACTTC,CASSGTVQETQYF
TRBJ1-1,-,TRBV12-3/TRBV12-4,-,TGTGCCAGCAGTTTAGGCAGTCACACTGAAGCTTTCTTT,CASSLGSHTEAFF
TRBJ1-1,-,TRBV14,-,TGTGCCAGCAGCCAAGATTATTGGGGGGACGAAGCTTTCTTT,CASSQDYWGDEAFF
TRBJ2-5,-,TRBV4-3,-,TGCGCCAGCAGCCAAGACAGCAGCCGGGGGCAAGAGACCCAGTACTTC,CASSQDSSRGQETQYF
TRBJ2-4,-,TRBV20-1,-,TGCAGTGCGAGAGAGGGGGGGGCCAAAAACATTCAGTACTTC,CSAREGGAKNIQYF
TRBJ2-1,-,TRBV12-3/TRBV12-4,TRBD2,TGTGCCAGCAGTTTTTTTGCCGGGACTAGCGGCCACAATGAGCAGTTCTTC,CASSFFAGTSGHNEQFF
TRBJ2-6,-,TRBV6-5,TRBD1,TGTGCCAGCAGTTACCGGGACAGGGGGCTTACTGGGGCCAACGTCCTGACTTTC,CASSYRDRGLTGANVLTF
TRBJ1-1,-,TRBV3-1,-,TGTGCCAGCAGCCCTCGGTGGTCCGGGACAAGTGAAGCTTTCTTT,CASSPRWSGTSEAFF
TRBJ1-1,-,TRBV29-1,-,TGCAGCGTTGAGGCGGGGGTGAACACTGAAGCTTTCTTT,CSVEAGVNTEAFF
TRBJ1-1,-,TRBV7-8,-,TGTGCCAGCAGCGGGAGGACGGAGACTGAAGCTTTCTTT,CASSGRTETEAFF
TRBJ2-6,-,TRBV12-3/TRBV12-4,-,TGTGCCAGCAGTTCGACTCTAACATTCAGCTCTGGGGCCAACGTCCTGACTTTC,CASSSTLTFSSGANVLTF
TRBJ1-2,-,TRBV18,-,TGTGCCAGCTCACCATACCCTGGGTGGGACACCACCTATGGCTACACCTTC,CASSPYPGWDTTYGYTF
TRBJ1-3,-,TRBV20-1,-,TGCAGTGCTAGCGCTGGAAACACCATATATTTT,CSASAGNTIYF
TRBJ2-1,few,TRBV5-1,-,TGCGCCAGCAGCTTACTAGGCGGCTCCTACAATGAGCAGTTCTTC,CASSLLGGSYNEQFF
TRBJ2-3,-,TRBV9,-,TGTGCCAGCAGCGTAGTTTCTGGGGGGCCAGATACGCAGTATTTT,CASSVVSGGPDTQYF
TRBJ1-2,-,TRBV12-3/TRBV12-4,-,TGTGCCAGCAGGAAACGCTATGGCTACACCTTC,CASRKRYGYTF
TRBJ1-2,once,TRBV24-1,-,TGTGCCACCAGTGACCCGTCGGGCGGGGACTATGGCTACACCTTC,CATSDPSGGDYGYTF
TRBJ1-2,-,TRBV3-1,-,-,CASSQDHWGRGITF
TRBJ2-4,-,TRBV5-6,-,TGTGCCAGCAGCCAACAGGGCCTAGCCAAAAACATTCAGTACTTC,CASSQQGLAKNIQYF